This T cell receptor beta chain appears in the sequencing data of a study of blood T cell repertoires in COVID-19. As originally analysed: Amplification of reference gene primers was used by the study to estimate nucleated cell counts. Repertoires were generated with immunoSEQ multiplex PCR, while TCRdb's copy carries only in-frame clones and drops some. V and J calls and clone size are as listed in that table; D and trimming were resolved from the DNA. The table includes some 130,000 clones, about four fifths detected once. J was trimmed by 2 bases and V by 4 bases; bases with no gene match: 5. Germline V lookup: CDR1 SGHRS, CDR2 YFSETQ. The CDR3 consists of 15 residues.

This clonotype was obtained from a man aged 35-49 years with active or convalescent COVID-19. Sequenced sample: peripheral blood. V usage is TRBV5-1 and J usage is TRBJ2-2, with TRBD1 identical over 7 bases. CDR3 sequence reads: CASSPRTGNTGELFF. The CDR3 nucleotides read TGCGCCAGCAGCCCGAGGACAGGAAACACCGGGGAGCTGTTTTTT. The variable domain in full, with the rest retrieved from reference TRBV5-1 and TRBJ2-2, is KAGVTQTPRYLIKTRGQQVTLSCSPISGHRSVSWYQQTPGQGLQFLFEYFSETQRNKGNFPGRFSGRQFSNSRSEMNVSTLELGDSALYLCASSPRTGNTGELFFGEGSRLTVL.